This T cell receptor (beta chain) was found in a study of CD8+ T cells in alopecia areata. Notes on this clone: Its target is unknown.

Whole-study results and caveats: Elevated clonality characterized lesional scalp relative to normal scalp, particularly in alopecia totalis/universalis.

RNA was isolated and reverse transcribed to cDNA, the sequencing template. This table comes from immunoSEQ multiplex PCR, and its TCRdb copy is limited to in-frame clones, with some not included. The repertoire holds fewer than 200,000 clones, with 50% to 60% as singletons. Alopecia areata patients provided lesional scalp punch biopsies and peripheral blood, both collected for the study. Sorted out of PBMCs were CD4+ T cells and CD8+ T cells. The sample consisted of CD4+ T cells sorted from blood, taken at week 0. The TCR originated in a human donor with alopecia areata.

The CDR3 bases are TGTGCCTGGAGAGCCAAGGGAGAGGGCAATCAGCCCCAGCATTTT. The encoded protein is CAWRAKGEGNQPQHF. The V call is TRBV30, the J call TRBJ1-5; D remains ambiguous. V lost 3 bases, J lost 2 bases, and 14 bases lay in between. This CDR3 comprises 15 residues. Per the germline V gene, CDR1 is GTSNPN and CDR2 is SVGIG (reference sequence).